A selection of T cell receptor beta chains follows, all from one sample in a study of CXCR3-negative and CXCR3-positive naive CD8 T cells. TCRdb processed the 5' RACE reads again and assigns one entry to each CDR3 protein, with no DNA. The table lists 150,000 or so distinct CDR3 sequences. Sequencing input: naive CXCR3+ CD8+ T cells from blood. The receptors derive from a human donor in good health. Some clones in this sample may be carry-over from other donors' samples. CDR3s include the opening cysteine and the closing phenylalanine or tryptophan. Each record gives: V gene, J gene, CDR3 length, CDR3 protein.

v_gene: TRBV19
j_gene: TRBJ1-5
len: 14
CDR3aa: CASSPTGALRPQHF

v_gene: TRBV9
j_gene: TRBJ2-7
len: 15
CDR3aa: CASSVTSGIGNEQYF

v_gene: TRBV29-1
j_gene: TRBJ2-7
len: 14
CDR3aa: CSVILTGEGGEQYF

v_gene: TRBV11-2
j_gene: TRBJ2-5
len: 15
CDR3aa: CASSIEGRWEGTQYF

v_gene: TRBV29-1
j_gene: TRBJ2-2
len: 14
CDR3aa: CSVAGGRNTGELFF

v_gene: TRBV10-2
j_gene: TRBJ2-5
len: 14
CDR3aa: CASSESGGGETQYF

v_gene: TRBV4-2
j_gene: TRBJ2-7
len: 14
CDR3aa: CASSQDTVYYEQYF

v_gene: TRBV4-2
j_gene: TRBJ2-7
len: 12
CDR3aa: CASSHFLDEQYF

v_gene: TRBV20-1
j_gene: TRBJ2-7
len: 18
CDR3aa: CSARTSGSHFPVPYEQYF

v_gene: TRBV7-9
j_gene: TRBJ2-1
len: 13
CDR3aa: CASSLWDPDEQFF

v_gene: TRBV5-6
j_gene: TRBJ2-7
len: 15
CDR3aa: CASSFVGTGTYEQYF

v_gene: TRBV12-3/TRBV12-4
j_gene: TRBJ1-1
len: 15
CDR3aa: CASSLGLLSSTEAFF

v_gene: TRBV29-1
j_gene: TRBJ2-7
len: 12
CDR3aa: CSVGDGPYEQYF

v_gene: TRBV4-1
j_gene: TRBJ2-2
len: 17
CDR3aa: CASSQVLVGPNTGELFF

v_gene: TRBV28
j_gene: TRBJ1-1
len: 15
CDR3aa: CASSPRGRGHTEAFF

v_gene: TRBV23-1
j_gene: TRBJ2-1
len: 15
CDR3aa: CASSQQSGVCNEQFF

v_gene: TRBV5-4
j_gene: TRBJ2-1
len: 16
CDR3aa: CASSLWEGRDYNEQFF

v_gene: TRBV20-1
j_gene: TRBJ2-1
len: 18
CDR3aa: CSASDGGLSGRINNEQLF

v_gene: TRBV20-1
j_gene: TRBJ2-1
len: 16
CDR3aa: CSARSNGREGYNEQFF

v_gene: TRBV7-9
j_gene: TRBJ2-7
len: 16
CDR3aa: CASSPQPSGSGYEQYF